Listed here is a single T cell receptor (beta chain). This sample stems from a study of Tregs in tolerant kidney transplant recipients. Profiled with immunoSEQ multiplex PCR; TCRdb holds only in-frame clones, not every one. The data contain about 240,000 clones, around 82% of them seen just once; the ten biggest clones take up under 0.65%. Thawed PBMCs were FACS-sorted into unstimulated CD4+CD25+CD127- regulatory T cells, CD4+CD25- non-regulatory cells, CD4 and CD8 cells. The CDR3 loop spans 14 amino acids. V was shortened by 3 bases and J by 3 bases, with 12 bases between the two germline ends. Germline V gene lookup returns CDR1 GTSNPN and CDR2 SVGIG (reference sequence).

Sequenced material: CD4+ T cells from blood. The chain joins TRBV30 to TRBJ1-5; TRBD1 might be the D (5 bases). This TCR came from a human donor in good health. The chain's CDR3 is CAWSPTGFNQPQHF. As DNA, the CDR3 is TGTGCCTGGAGCCCTACAGGATTCAATCAGCCCCAGCATTTT.